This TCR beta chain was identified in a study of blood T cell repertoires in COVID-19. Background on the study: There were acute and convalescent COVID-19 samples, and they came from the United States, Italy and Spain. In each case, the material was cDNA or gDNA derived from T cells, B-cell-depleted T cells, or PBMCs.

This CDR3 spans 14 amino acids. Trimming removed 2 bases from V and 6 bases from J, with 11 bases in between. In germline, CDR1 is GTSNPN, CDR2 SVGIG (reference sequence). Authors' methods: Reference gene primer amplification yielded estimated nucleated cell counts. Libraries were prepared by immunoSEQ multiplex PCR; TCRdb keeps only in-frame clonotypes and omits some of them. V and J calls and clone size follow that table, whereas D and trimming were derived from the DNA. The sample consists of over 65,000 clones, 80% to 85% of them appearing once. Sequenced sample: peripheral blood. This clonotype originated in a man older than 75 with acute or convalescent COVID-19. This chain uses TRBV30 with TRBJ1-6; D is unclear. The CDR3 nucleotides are TGTGCCTGGAGTTTCCCCCCAGTTAATTCACCCCTCCACTTT. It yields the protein CAWSFPPVNSPLHF.